A selection of T cell receptor beta chains follows, all from one sample in a study of blood T cell repertoires in COVID-19. Data came from immunoSEQ multiplex PCR; TCRdb stores just in-frame clones and leaves some out. The data hold tens of thousands of clones, with 82% observed a single time. Sequenced sample: peripheral blood. These TCRs come from a woman aged 80 or over with acute or convalescent COVID-19. The CDR3 runs from the conserved cysteine through the conserved F or W. Fields, in order: J gene, V gene, clone size, D gene, CDR3 protein, CDR3 DNA. D genes are given only for firm matches. Clone size is given for some rows only: seen once, a few or many times, or a class if the clone is expanded.

TRBJ1-2	TRBV5-6	-	-	CASASVNYGYTF	TGTGCCAGCGCGAGTGTTAACTATGGCTACACCTTC
TRBJ1-1	TRBV6-2/TRBV6-3	-	-	CASSFNIGGPNTEAFF	TGTGCCAGCAGTTTTAATATAGGGGGACCTAACACTGAAGCTTTCTTT
TRBJ1-5	TRBV4-2	few	-	CASSRGEGSNQPQHF	TGTGCCAGCAGCCGAGGGGAGGGATCCAATCAGCCCCAGCATTTT
TRBJ2-1	TRBV5-1	-	TRBD1	CASRYTGTGVNEQFF	TGCGCCAGCAGATATACCGGGACAGGAGTCAATGAGCAGTTCTTC
TRBJ2-1	TRBV2	-	-	CASTTRGYSKIKQFF	TGTGCCAGCACCACAAGGGGTTACTCCAAAATAAAGCAGTTCTTC
TRBJ1-3	TRBV19	-	-	CASSITATSSGNTIYF	TGTGCCAGTAGCATTACAGCAACAAGCTCTGGAAACACCATATATTTT
TRBJ1-1	TRBV5-6	-	TRBD1	CASRILTRGQETEAFF	TGTGCCAGCAGGATACTGACCAGGGGACAGGAGACTGAAGCTTTCTTT
TRBJ2-7	TRBV7-2	-	-	CASSLVGTGGLGQYF	TGTGCCAGCAGCTTAGTAGGGACGGGGGGCCTTGGACAGTACTTC
TRBJ2-5	TRBV29-1	-	-	CSVVATGRETQYF	TGCAGCGTTGTCGCGACAGGACGAGAGACCCAGTACTTC
TRBJ2-5	TRBV24-1	-	TRBD1	CATSDFKGTGVQYF	TGTGCCACCAGTGATTTTAAAGGGACAGGGGTCCAGTACTTC
TRBJ1-2	TRBV10-3	once	-	CASQEGNYGYTF	TGTGCCAGCCAGGAGGGTAACTATGGCTACACCTTC
TRBJ2-2	TRBV7-3	-	TRBD2	CASSPGASGTYTGELFF	TGTGCCAGCAGCCCCGGGGCTAGCGGGACATACACCGGGGAGCTGTTTTTT
TRBJ1-5	TRBV28	-	-	CASRGGQPQHF	TGTGCCAGCAGGGGGGGACAGCCCCAGCATTTT
TRBJ2-7	TRBV20-1	few	-	CSASVAGYEQYF	TGCAGTGCTAGTGTGGCGGGCTACGAGCAGTACTTC
TRBJ1-2	TRBV29-1	-	TRBD1	CSVGQGAGGYTF	TGCAGCGTGGGACAGGGGGCCGGTGGCTACACCTTC
TRBJ2-7	TRBV28	-	-	CASVEEGRSSYEQYF	TGTGCCAGCGTAGAGGAGGGGAGGTCCTCCTACGAGCAGTACTTC
TRBJ2-2	TRBV5-1	-	TRBD1	CASRPGTGKVTGELFF	TGCGCCAGCAGGCCGGGGACAGGAAAGGTTACCGGGGAGCTGTTTTTT
TRBJ2-5	TRBV28	few	-	CASSLTPLQETQYF	TGTGCCAGCAGTCTAACGCCACTCCAAGAGACCCAGTACTTC
TRBJ2-1	TRBV18	-	-	CASSPRRDYNEQFF	TGTGCCAGCTCACCACGGCGGGACTACAATGAGCAGTTCTTC
TRBJ1-4	TRBV27	-	TRBD1	CASSPTGGKLFF	TGTGCCAGCAGTCCGACAGGGGGAAAACTGTTTTTT
TRBJ2-5	TRBV11-2	-	-	CASSLDPGRETQYF	TGTGCCAGCAGCTTAGATCCTGGCAGGGAGACCCAGTACTTC
TRBJ1-3	TRBV11-2	-	-	CASSLRVVGARGNTIYF	TGTGCCAGCAGCTTAAGGGTGGTAGGGGCCCGGGGAAACACCATATATTTT
TRBJ2-7	TRBV7-7	-	TRBD1	CASSPGQGVYEQYF	TGTGCCAGCAGCCCAGGACAGGGGGTGTACGAGCAGTACTTC
TRBJ1-5	TRBV6-6	few	TRBD1	CASSYSIQGPNQPQHF	TGTGCCAGCAGTTACTCGATACAGGGGCCCAATCAGCCCCAGCATTTT
TRBJ1-4	TRBV2	-	-	CASSELYTGTTNEKLFF	TGTGCCAGCAGTGAACTTTACACAGGGACAACTAATGAAAAACTGTTTTTT
TRBJ2-5	TRBV29-1	-	-	CSVVWMAGSQETQYF	TGCAGCGTTGTGTGGATGGCGGGGTCCCAAGAGACCCAGTACTTC
TRBJ2-1	TRBV5-4	-	TRBD2	CASSSLAELYNEQFF	TGTGCCAGCAGCTCACTAGCGGAGCTCTACAATGAGCAGTTCTTC
TRBJ1-3	TRBV7-6	-	-	CAIRGSGSGNTIYF	TGTGCAATTAGGGGTTCCGGCTCTGGAAACACCATATATTTT
TRBJ2-7	TRBV6-5	few	TRBD1	CASSSGTGKYEQYF	TGTGCCAGCAGTTCCGGGACAGGGAAATACGAGCAGTACTTC
TRBJ2-3	TRBV5-1	few	TRBD2	CASSLSIGGADTQYF	TGCGCCAGCAGCTTGTCCATCGGGGGGGCGGATACGCAGTATTTT
TRBJ1-2	TRBV11-2	few	-	CASSLTQWSSYGYTF	TGTGCCAGCAGCTTAACGCAGTGGTCATCCTATGGCTACACCTTC
TRBJ2-2	TRBV25-1	-	-	CASSDPGTNTGELFF	TGTGCCAGCAGTGATCCCGGGACTAACACCGGGGAGCTGTTTTTT
TRBJ2-3	TRBV18	-	TRBD1	CASFERQGNTDTQYF	TGTGCCAGCTTCGAGAGACAGGGCAACACAGATACGCAGTATTTT
TRBJ2-1	TRBV23-1	-	TRBD2	CASSTRSTSGRPYNEQFF	TGCGCCAGCAGTACCCGCTCCACTAGCGGGAGACCCTACAATGAGCAGTTCTTC
TRBJ1-2	TRBV2	once	TRBD1	CASSSGTGNGAGRYTF	TGTGCCAGCAGTAGTGGGACAGGGAATGGGGCGGGGCGCTACACCTTC
TRBJ1-3	TRBV6-6	-	-	CASRAQGSSGNTIYF	TGTGCCAGCAGGGCTCAGGGCAGCTCTGGAAACACCATATATTTT
TRBJ2-1	TRBV5-1	-	TRBD1	CASSLRDSDSYNEQFF	TGCGCCAGCAGCCTCCGGGACAGCGATTCCTACAATGAGCAGTTCTTC
TRBJ1-5	TRBV7-9	-	-	CASSTTESNQPQHF	TGTGCCAGCAGCACGACAGAGAGCAATCAGCCCCAGCATTTT
TRBJ1-3	TRBV6-6	-	-	CASSDGGTGNTIYF	TGTGCCAGCAGTGACGGGGGGACGGGAAACACCATATATTTT
TRBJ1-1	TRBV7-9	-	-	CASSLGRVTEAFF	TGTGCCAGCAGCTTAGGACGGGTTACTGAAGCTTTCTTT
TRBJ2-3	TRBV5-1	-	-	CASAEGVVTDTQYF	TGCGCCAGCGCCGAGGGGGTCGTAACAGATACGCAGTATTTT
TRBJ2-1	TRBV9	-	TRBD1	CASSEGSGTGIDEQFF	TGTGCCAGCAGCGAGGGATCCGGGACAGGGATCGATGAGCAGTTCTTC
TRBJ1-2	TRBV5-1	-	TRBD1	CASSLEVGTGANYGYTF	TGCGCCAGCAGCTTGGAGGTCGGGACAGGGGCCAACTATGGCTACACCTTC
TRBJ1-1	TRBV3-1/TRBV3-2	-	-	CASSQLGGTEAFF	TGTGCCAGCAGCCAATTAGGGGGCACTGAAGCTTTCTTT
TRBJ2-7	TRBV19	-	TRBD1	CASSSGTGYIEQYF	TGTGCCAGTAGTTCCGGGACAGGGTACATCGAGCAGTACTTC
TRBJ2-5	TRBV6-2/TRBV6-3	-	TRBD2	CASSAYRLAEETQYF	TGTGCCAGCAGCGCCTACAGACTAGCGGAAGAGACCCAGTACTTC
TRBJ2-7	TRBV11-1	-	TRBD1	CASSLEGTVYEQYF	TGTGCCAGCAGCTTAGAAGGGACAGTCTACGAGCAGTACTTC
TRBJ2-5	TRBV27	-	-	CASSLLSGGETQYF	TGTGCCAGCAGTTTATTGTCCGGTGGAGAGACCCAGTACTTC